A selection of T cell receptor beta chains follows, all from one sample in a study of CD8 T cells in Susac syndrome. TCRdb re-derived calls from the immunoSEQ multiplex PCR reads in MiXCR, one entry per CDR3 protein. The sample yields tens of thousands of distinct CDR3 sequences, roughly 93% seen once. Sequenced sample: CD4+ T cells from PBMCs. The receptors stem from a human donor with Susac syndrome. The CDR3 runs from the conserved cysteine through the conserved F or W. D genes are given only for firm matches. A row's size may be missing; if present it is once, few, many or a size class.

size,V,J,length,D,CDR3,DNA
.,TRBV20-1,TRBJ2-1,12,.,CSARPLGNEQFF,TGCAGTGCTAGGCCCCTAGGCAATGAGCAGTTCTTC
.,TRBV9,TRBJ1-1,15,.,CASSASGQSKTEAFF,TGTGCCAGCAGCGCTAGCGGGCAGTCGAAGACTGAAGCTTTCTTT
.,TRBV7-9,TRBJ1-1,16,TRBD1,CASSFTRGQGDQEAFF,TGTGCCAGCAGTTTTACGCGGGGACAGGGTGATCAGGAAGCTTTCTTT
.,TRBV28,TRBJ1-4,14,.,CASSERGGDEKLFF,TGTGCCAGCAGTGAGAGGGGGGGTGATGAAAAACTGTTTTTT
.,TRBV18,TRBJ2-6,17,.,CASSPPPGASGANVLTF,TGTGCCAGCTCACCACCCCCCGGCGCCTCTGGGGCCAACGTCCTGACTTTC
.,TRBV3-1,TRBJ1-2,12,.,CASSQDQGGYTF,TGTGCCAGCAGCCAAGACCAAGGCGGCTACACCTTC
.,TRBV18,TRBJ2-2,15,.,CASSPPPANTGELFF,TGTGCCAGCTCACCACCTCCGGCGAACACCGGGGAGCTGTTTTTT
once,TRBV5-4,TRBJ1-2,14,.,CASSLEQSTYGYTF,TGTGCCAGCAGCTTGGAGCAGAGTACCTATGGCTACACCTTC
.,TRBV3-1,TRBJ1-2,16,.,CASSPIRRAGNYGYTF,TGTGCCAGCAGCCCAATTCGAAGGGCGGGTAACTATGGCTACACCTTC
.,TRBV19,TRBJ2-1,16,.,CASSILGGGVYNEQFF,TGTGCCAGTAGTATTTTAGGAGGGGGCGTCTACAATGAGCAGTTCTTC
.,TRBV28,TRBJ2-5,15,.,CASSPISWVGETQYF,TGTGCCAGCAGTCCCATTTCGTGGGTTGGGGAGACCCAGTACTTC
.,TRBV7-2,TRBJ2-7,15,TRBD1,CASSLTGGASYEQYF,TGTGCCAGCAGCTTAACAGGGGGCGCGTCCTACGAGCAGTACTTC
.,TRBV9,TRBJ2-3,14,.,CASSPQGGTDTQYF,TGTGCCAGCAGCCCACAGGGAGGCACAGATACGCAGTATTTT
.,TRBV28,TRBJ1-5,12,.,CASSGVGQPQHF,TGTGCCAGCAGTGGGGTAGGTCAGCCCCAGCATTTT
.,TRBV7-3,TRBJ2-7,13,.,CASSSGTTYEQYF,TGTGCCAGCAGCTCCGGGACAACCTACGAGCAGTACTTC